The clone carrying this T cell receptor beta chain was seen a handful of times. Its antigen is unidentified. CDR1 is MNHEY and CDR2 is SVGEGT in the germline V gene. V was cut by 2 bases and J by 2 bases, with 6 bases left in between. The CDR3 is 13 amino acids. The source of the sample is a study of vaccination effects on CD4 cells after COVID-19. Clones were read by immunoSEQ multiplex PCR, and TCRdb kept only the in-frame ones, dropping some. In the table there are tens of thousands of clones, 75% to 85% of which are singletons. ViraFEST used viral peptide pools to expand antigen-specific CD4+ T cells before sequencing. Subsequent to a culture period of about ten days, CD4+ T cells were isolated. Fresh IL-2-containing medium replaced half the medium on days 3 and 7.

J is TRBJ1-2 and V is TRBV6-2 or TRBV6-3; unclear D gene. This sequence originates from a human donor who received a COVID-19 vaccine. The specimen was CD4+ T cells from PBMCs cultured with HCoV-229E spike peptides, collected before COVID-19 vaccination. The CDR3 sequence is CASSYLGNYGYTF. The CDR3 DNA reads TGTGCCAGCAGTTACCTGGGGAACTATGGCTACACCTTC.